What follows is one T cell receptor (beta chain) and its context. This sample was included in a study of blood T cell repertoires in COVID-19. For the study at large: Acute and convalescent COVID-19 samples came from the United States, Italy and Spain. Sample material is recorded as cDNA or gDNA derived from T cells, B-cell-depleted T cells, or PBMCs.

The CDR3 totals 13 residues. Between the trimmed V and J ends, which lost 2 bases and 4 bases, there was a span of 8 bases. Germline V gene sequence: CDR1 SGHTA, CDR2 FQGTGA. Original data processing: Researchers report that nucleated cell counts were estimated from reference gene primer amplification. Sequenced by immunoSEQ multiplex PCR; TCRdb stores in-frame clones only, minus some. V and J calls and clone size are as listed in that table; D and trimming were resolved from the DNA. The data contain 150,000 to 200,000 clones, more than 70% of them singletons. This TCR was recovered from a woman older than 75 with active or convalescent COVID-19. What was sequenced was peripheral blood. This chain uses TRBV7-3 with TRBJ1-2; D possibly corresponds to TRBD1 (6 bases). The chain's CDR3 is CASSLLQGYGYTF. DNA of the CDR3: TGTGCCAGCAGCTTATTACAGGGCTATGGCTACACCTTC.